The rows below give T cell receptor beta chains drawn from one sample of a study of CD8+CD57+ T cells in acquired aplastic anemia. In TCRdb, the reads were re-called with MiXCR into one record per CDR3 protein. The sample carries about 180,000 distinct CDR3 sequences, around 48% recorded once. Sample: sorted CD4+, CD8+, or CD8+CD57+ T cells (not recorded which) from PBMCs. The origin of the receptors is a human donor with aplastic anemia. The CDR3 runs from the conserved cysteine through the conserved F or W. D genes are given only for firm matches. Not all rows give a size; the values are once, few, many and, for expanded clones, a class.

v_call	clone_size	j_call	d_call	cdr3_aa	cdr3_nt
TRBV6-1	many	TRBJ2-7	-	CASGDWTGRTYEQYF	TGTGCCAGCGGGGACTGGACAGGAAGGACCTACGAGCAGTACTTC
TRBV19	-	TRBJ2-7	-	CASSIDKPGYEQYF	TGTGCCAGTAGTATAGATAAACCAGGGTACGAGCAGTACTTC
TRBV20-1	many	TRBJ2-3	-	CSAMLLPGGTDTQYF	TGCAGTGCTATGTTGCTACCAGGTGGCACAGATACGCAGTATTTT
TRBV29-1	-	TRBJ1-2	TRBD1	CSGAQGAGSYGYTF	TGCAGCGGAGCACAGGGGGCAGGCAGCTATGGCTACACCTTC
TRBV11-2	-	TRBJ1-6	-	CVSGLWGGNRFSYNSPLHF	TGTGTCAGCGGCTTATGGGGCGGGAATAGGTTCTCCTATAATTCACCCCTCCACTTT
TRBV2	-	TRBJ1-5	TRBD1	CASSPGQGIAQPQHF	TGTGCCAGCTCTCCGGGACAGGGGATCGCTCAGCCCCAGCATTTT
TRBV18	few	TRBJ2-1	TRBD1	CASSPGQGRVGNEQFF	TGTGCCAGCTCACCGGGACAGGGCCGGGTGGGCAATGAGCAGTTCTTC
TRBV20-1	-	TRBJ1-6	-	CSASPRGSSYNSPLHF	TGCAGTGCTAGTCCCCGGGGGAGCTCCTATAATTCACCCCTCCACTTT
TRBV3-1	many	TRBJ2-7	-	CASSQDRGGEQYF	TGTGCCAGCAGCCAAGATCGAGGGGGCGAGCAGTACTTC
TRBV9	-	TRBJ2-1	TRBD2	CASSVETSGSVWGEQFF	TGTGCCAGCAGCGTAGAAACTAGCGGGAGTGTGTGGGGTGAGCAGTTCTTC
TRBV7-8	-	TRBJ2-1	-	CASSPKLSSYNEQFF	TGTGCCAGCAGCCCGAAACTGAGCTCCTACAATGAGCAGTTCTTC
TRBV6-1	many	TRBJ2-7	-	CASSEGQGFGVDEQYF	TGTGCCAGCAGTGAAGGCCAGGGGTTTGGGGTGGACGAGCAGTACTTC
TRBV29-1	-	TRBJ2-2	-	CSGTWVGTGELFF	TGCAGCGGGACGTGGGTGGGCACCGGGGAGCTGTTTTTT
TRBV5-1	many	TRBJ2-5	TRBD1	CASSLGDRGLGETQYF	TGCGCCAGCAGCTTGGGGGACAGGGGGCTTGGCGAGACCCAGTACTTC
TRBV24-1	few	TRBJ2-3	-	CATSGGRTASDTQYF	TGTGCCACCAGTGGGGGTCGGACAGCCTCAGATACGCAGTATTTT
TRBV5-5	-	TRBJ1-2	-	CASSPGVDNYGYTF	TGTGCCAGCAGCCCGGGGGTCGATAACTATGGCTACACCTTC
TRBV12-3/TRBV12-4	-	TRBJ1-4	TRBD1	CASSQNLRGPGGKLFF	TGTGCCAGCAGCCAAAACCTCAGGGGGCCCGGGGGAAAACTGTTTTTT
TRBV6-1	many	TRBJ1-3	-	CASSDSRSGNTIYF	TGTGCCAGCAGTGACAGCCGATCGGGCAACACCATATATTTT
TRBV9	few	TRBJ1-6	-	CASSPLHF	TGTGCCAGCAGCCCCCTCCACTTT
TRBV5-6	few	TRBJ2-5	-	CASSTQGLETQYF	TGTGCCAGCAGCACACAGGGTCTAGAGACCCAGTACTTC
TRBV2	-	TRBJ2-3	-	CASSEGGSGTDTQYF	TGTGCCAGCAGTGAAGGAGGATCGGGGACAGATACGCAGTATTTT
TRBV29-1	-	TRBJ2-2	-	CSAETGNTGELFF	TGCAGCGCAGAGACAGGGAACACCGGGGAGCTGTTTTTT
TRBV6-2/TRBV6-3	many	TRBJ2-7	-	CASSYSRVRHEQYF	TGTGCCAGCAGTTACTCACGGGTTCGGCACGAGCAGTACTTC
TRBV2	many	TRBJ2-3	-	CASSEGVWTDTQYF	TGTGCCAGCAGTGAAGGGGTTTGGACAGATACGCAGTATTTT
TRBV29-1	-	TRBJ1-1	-	CSRVMNTEAFF	TGCAGCAGGGTGATGAACACTGAAGCTTTCTTT
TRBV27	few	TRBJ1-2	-	CASSLGGTTGYYGYTF	TGTGCCAGCAGTTTGGGGGGGACGACGGGTTACTATGGCTACACCTTC
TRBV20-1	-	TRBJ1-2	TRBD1	CSARRSGTDYGYTF	TGCAGTGCTAGAAGGAGCGGGACAGACTATGGCTACACCTTC
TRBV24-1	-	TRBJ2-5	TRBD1	CATSDQDRVQETQYF	TGTGCCACCAGTGACCAAGACAGGGTCCAAGAGACCCAGTACTTC
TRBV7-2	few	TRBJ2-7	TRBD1	CASSGQVSYEQYF	TGTGCCAGCAGCGGACAGGTCTCCTACGAGCAGTACTTC
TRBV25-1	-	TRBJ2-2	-	CASSEYQGNTGELFF	TGTGCCAGCAGTGAATACCAGGGAAACACCGGGGAGCTGTTTTTT